This note documents a single T cell receptor (beta chain) sequence. Its antigen remains unknown. The record originates from a study of T cell responses to AZD1222 COVID-19 vaccine. General study points: Sampled repertoires all dated from after the peak T cell response. Of spike-specific TCRs, nearly half reportedly target regions left unmutated in variants.

This CDR3 is built from 15 residues. Between the trimmed V and J ends, which lost 1 base and 0 bases, there was a span of 7 bases. Per germline, CDR1 SNHLY and CDR2 FYNNEI. Generated by immunoSEQ multiplex PCR, the TCRdb table keeps only in-frame clones and is missing some. The data show around 150,000 clones, 88% seen once. The input for sequencing was peripheral blood, taken on day 0 of AZD1222 vaccination. The rearrangement joins TRBV2 to TRBJ2-1; D uncertain. This TCR was recovered from an adult in good health. CDR3 amino acids: CASSEGQSSYNEQFF. DNA for the CDR3: TGTGCCAGCAGTGAAGGCCAGAGCTCCTACAATGAGCAGTTCTTC.